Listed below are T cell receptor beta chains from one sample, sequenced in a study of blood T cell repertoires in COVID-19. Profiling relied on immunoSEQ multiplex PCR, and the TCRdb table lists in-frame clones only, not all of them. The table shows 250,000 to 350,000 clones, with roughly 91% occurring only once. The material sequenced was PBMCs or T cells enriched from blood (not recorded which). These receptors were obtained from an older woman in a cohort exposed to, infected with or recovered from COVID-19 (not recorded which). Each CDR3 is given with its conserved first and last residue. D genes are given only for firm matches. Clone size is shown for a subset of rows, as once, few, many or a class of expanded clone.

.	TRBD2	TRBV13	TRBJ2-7	TGTGCCAGCAGCCCCGCGGGGGTCTACTCCTACGAGCAGTACTTC	CASSPAGVYSYEQYF
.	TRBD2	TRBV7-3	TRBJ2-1	TGTGCCAGCAGCCCCGCTACGGGAGGCTACAATGAGCAGTTCTTC	CASSPATGGYNEQFF
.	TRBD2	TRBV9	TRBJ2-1	TGTGCCAGCAGCGTAGGACTAGCGGGGTACAATGAGCAGTTCTTC	CASSVGLAGYNEQFF
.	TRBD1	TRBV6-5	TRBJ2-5	TGTGCCAGCATGAAGGGGGCGAGGAAAGAGACCCAGTACTTC	CASMKGARKETQYF
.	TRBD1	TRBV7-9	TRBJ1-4	TGTGCCAGCAGCTTAAGCCGGGACAGGGGCTATGAAAAACTGTTTTTT	CASSLSRDRGYEKLFF
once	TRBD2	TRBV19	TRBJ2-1	TGTGCCAGTAGTCGTCTAGCGGGAGGGCCCATGTACAATGAGCAGTTCTTC	CASSRLAGGPMYNEQFF
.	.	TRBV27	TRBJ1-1	TGTGCCAGCAGTTTATTAGCCCCCGGGGGGCTCTTGAACACTGAAGCTTTCTTT	CASSLLAPGGLLNTEAFF
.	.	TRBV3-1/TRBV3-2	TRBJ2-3	TGTGCCAGCAGCCAAGGCAGGTCTGGCACAGATACGCAGTATTTT	CASSQGRSGTDTQYF
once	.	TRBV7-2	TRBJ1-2	TGTGCCAGCAGCCCCCCCCCACTTCTAACTGCTGGCTACACCTTC	CASSPPPLLTAGYTF
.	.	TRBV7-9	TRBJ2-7	TGTGCCAGCAGCTTCAATAGCCCCAACGAGCAGTACTTC	CASSFNSPNEQYF
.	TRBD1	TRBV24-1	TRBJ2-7	TGTGCCACCAGCGACACCGGGACAGGGGCCTACGAGCAGTACTTC	CATSDTGTGAYEQYF
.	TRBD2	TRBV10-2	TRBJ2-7	TGCGCCAGCAGTGAGTTGGGACTAGCGGGAGTCGAGCAGTACTTC	CASSELGLAGVEQYF
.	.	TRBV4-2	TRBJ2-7	TGTGCCAGTAGGGGGGGATCCTACGAGCAGTACTTC	CASRGGSYEQYF
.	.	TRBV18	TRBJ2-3	TGTGCCAGCTCATCGAGTGTCACAGATACGCAGTATTTT	CASSSSVTDTQYF
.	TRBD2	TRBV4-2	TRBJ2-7	TGTGCCAGCAGCCAAGACACTAGCGGGGTCTACGAGCAGTACTTC	CASSQDTSGVYEQYF
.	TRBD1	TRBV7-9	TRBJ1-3	TGTGCCAGCAGCTCGAGACAGGGGGGCACTGGAAACACCATATATTTT	CASSSRQGGTGNTIYF
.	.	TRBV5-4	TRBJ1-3	TGTGCCAGCAGCTTGGACAGGGGAAACACCATATATTTT	CASSLDRGNTIYF
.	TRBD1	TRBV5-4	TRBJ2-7	TGTGCCAGCAGCTTCGACAGGGGGAACTCCTACGAGCAGTACTTC	CASSFDRGNSYEQYF
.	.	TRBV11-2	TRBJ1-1	TGTGCCAGCAGCCCCGGGGGAGGGGGTCAGGCTGAAGCTTTCTTT	CASSPGGGGQAEAFF
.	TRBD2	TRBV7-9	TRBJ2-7	TGTGCCAGCAGCTACCTAGCGGGAGGCTCCTACGAGCAGTACTTC	CASSYLAGGSYEQYF
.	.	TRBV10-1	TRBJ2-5	TGCGCCAGCAGTGAGCCACCGGGACAACGCCAAGAGACCCAGTACTTC	CASSEPPGQRQETQYF
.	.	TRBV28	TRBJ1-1	TGTGCCAGCAATTCCTTTGGACAGAACACTGAAGCTTTCTTT	CASNSFGQNTEAFF
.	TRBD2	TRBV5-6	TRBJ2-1	TGTGCCAGCAGTCACAGGACTAGCGGGAGAAACGAGCAGTTCTTC	CASSHRTSGRNEQFF
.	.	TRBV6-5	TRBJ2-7	TGTGCCAGCAGTTACTCGAGGGGACTTCTCTACGAGCAGTACTTC	CASSYSRGLLYEQYF
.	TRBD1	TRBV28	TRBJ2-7	TGTGCCAGCAGTCCTCATAGACAGGGTCGGTCCTACGAGCAGTACTTC	CASSPHRQGRSYEQYF
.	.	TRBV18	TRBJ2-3	TGTGCCAGCTCACGCGAGGGGGATGAGGCCCAGACGCAGTATTTT	CASSREGDEAQTQYF
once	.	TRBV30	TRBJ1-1	TGTGCCTGGAGTGTGGGAGGGGGGCCTGAAGCTTTCTTT	CAWSVGGGPEAFF
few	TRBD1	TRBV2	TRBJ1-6	TGTGCCAGCAGTGAGGACAGGGCGCCAAATTCACCCCTCCACTTT	CASSEDRAPNSPLHF
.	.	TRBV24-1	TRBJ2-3	TGTGCCACCAGTGATCCCGAGGGGGAAAGTAAGGCAGATACGCAGTATTTT	CATSDPEGESKADTQYF
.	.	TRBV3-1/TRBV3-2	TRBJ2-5	TGTGCCAGCAGCCAAAACAGGGTGCCAGAGACCCAGTACTTC	CASSQNRVPETQYF
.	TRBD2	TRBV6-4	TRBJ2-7	TGTGCCAGCAGTGACCCCGGAATTAGCGGGCGAAGCTACGAGCAGTACTTC	CASSDPGISGRSYEQYF
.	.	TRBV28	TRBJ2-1	TGTGCCAGCAGAGGCGACAGGTCCTTTACCTCCTACAATGAGCAGTTCTTC	CASRGDRSFTSYNEQFF
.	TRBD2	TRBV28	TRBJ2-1	TGTGCCAGCAGTTTATCAAGCGGGAGGTCGCACAATGAGCAGTTCTTC	CASSLSSGRSHNEQFF
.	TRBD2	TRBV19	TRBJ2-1	TGTGCCAGTAGTATCAATAGCGGGAACTGGAATGAGCAGTTCTTC	CASSINSGNWNEQFF
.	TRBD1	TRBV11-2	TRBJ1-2	TGTGCCAGCAGCTTCTCGGACAGGATGCTCGGAGGCTACACCTTC	CASSFSDRMLGGYTF
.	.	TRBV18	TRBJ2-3	TGTGCCAGCTCACCGGCGAGGAGCACAGATACGCAGTATTTT	CASSPARSTDTQYF
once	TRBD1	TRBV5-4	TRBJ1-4	TGTGCCAGCAGCTTGTACCAGGGGGTGCAAGGTGAAAAACTGTTTTTT	CASSLYQGVQGEKLFF
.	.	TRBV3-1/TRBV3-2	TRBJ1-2	TGTGCCAGCAGGGGGGGGTACGACGGCTACACCTTC	CASRGGYDGYTF
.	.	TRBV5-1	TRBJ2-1	TGCGCCAGCAGCCCACTTCGCCCGACTAGGAGCGATGAGCAGTTCTTC	CASSPLRPTRSDEQFF
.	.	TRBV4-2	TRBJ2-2	TGTGCCAGCAGCCATGGAACAGGCGACGGGGAGCTGTTTTTT	CASSHGTGDGELFF
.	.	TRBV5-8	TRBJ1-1	TGTGCCAGCAGCTTGCTCCTATGGGCAGGCGTGAACACTGAAGCTTTCTTT	CASSLLLWAGVNTEAFF
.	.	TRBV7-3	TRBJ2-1	TGTGCCAGCAGCTTGAGTAAAGATCTGGAGCAGTTCTTC	CASSLSKDLEQFF
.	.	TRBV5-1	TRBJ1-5	TGCGCCAGCAGCCTGGGGGGGGATAGCAATCAGCCCCAGCATTTT	CASSLGGDSNQPQHF
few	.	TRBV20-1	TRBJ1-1	TGCAGTGCTGGTGTAGGGCGGGGGAACACTGAAGCTTTCTTT	CSAGVGRGNTEAFF
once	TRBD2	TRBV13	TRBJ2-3	TGTGCCAGCAGCTACCCGCGGACTAGCGGGGCCACAGATACGCAGTATTTT	CASSYPRTSGATDTQYF
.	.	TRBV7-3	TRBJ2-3	TGTGCCAGCAGCTTAACAGGCGGGCGCAATTCAGATACGCAGTATTTT	CASSLTGGRNSDTQYF